This paragraph covers one TCR beta chain sequence. This record comes from a study of blood T cell repertoires in COVID-19. This table comes from immunoSEQ multiplex PCR, and its TCRdb copy is limited to in-frame clones, with some not included. The sample includes under 200,000 clones, roughly 82% seen only once; the top ten take 5.2%. Germline V gene sequence: CDR1 MNHEY, CDR2 SVGAGI. J gave up 4 bases and V 8 bases, and 10 bases lay outside the gene matches. This CDR3 is 14 amino acids long. The chain joins TRBV6-5 to TRBJ2-7; 8 bases are shared with TRBD2. The receptor comes from an older woman with acute COVID-19. Sequenced: PBMCs or T cells enriched from blood (not recorded which). CDR3 nucleotide sequence: TGTGCCAGCTTATTAGCGGGGAACCGGTACGAGCAGTACTTC. Its protein product is CASLLAGNRYEQYF.